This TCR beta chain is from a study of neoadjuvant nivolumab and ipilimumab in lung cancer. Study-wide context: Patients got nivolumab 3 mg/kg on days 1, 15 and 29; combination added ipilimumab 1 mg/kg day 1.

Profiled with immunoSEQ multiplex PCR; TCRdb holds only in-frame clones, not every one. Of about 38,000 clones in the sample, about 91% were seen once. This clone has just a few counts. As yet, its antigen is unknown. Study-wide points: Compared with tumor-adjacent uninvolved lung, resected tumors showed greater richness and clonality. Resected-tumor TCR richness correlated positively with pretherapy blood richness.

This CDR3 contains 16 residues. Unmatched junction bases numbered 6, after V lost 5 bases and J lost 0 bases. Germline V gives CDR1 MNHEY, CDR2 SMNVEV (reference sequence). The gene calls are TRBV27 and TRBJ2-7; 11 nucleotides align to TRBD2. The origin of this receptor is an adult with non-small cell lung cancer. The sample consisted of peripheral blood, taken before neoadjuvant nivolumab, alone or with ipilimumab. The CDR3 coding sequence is TGTGCCAGCAGTGCGGGACTAGCGGACAGCTCCTACGAGCAGTACTTC. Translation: CASSAGLADSSYEQYF.